Sequencing of this TCR beta chain was carried out in a study of T cell changes during pregnancy in multiple sclerosis. CDR3 length: 14 amino acids. The V gene's germline CDR1 is SGHRS and CDR2 YFSETQ. V was trimmed by 4 bases and J by 6 bases, leaving 15 bases between them. Clones were read by immunoSEQ multiplex PCR, and TCRdb kept only the in-frame ones, dropping some. The sample carries approximately 57,000 clones, around 93% recorded once. The chain recombines TRBV5-1 with TRBJ2-3; D perhaps matches TRBD2 (5 bases). The specimen comprised peripheral blood, sampled after pregnancy. The clonotype comes from a female donor in good health, enrolled as a control in a pregnancy study. The CDR3 nucleotides read TGCGCCAGCAGCGTCGGGATCCAAGCGGATACGCAGTATTTT. It codes for CASSVGIQADTQYF.